This note documents a single T cell receptor beta chain sequence. CDR1 is GTSNPN and CDR2 is SVGIG in the germline V gene (reference sequence). Trimming removed 1 base from V and 4 bases from J, with 8 bases in between. The CDR3 length is 13 residues. These data come from a study of CD8 T cells in Susac syndrome. Reverse transcription of roughly 0.45 to 1 ug RNA used random hexamers. TCRdb reprocessed the immunoSEQ multiplex PCR reads with MiXCR, giving one entry per CDR3 protein. This table holds more than 85,000 distinct CDR3 sequences, about 95% found once. The sequence came from a human donor with Susac syndrome. The gene calls are TRBV30 and TRBJ1-5, with no clear D. Source material: CD4+ T cells from PBMCs. The CDR3 region is CAWSGTKNQPQHF. The DNA of the CDR3 is TGTGCCTGGAGTGGAACCAAGAATCAGCCCCAGCATTTT.